This is a list of T cell receptor beta chains from one sample in a study of blood T cells in healthy people across ages. MiXCR was run by TCRdb on the 5' RACE reads, yielding one entry per CDR3 protein. The sample contains 1 million or so distinct CDR3 sequences, more than 40% of which appear only once. Material for sequencing was blood. Every receptor here comes from an older woman in good health. The CDR3 runs from the conserved cysteine through the conserved F or W. A D gene is named only where the DNA matches it firmly. Expanded clones are given a class, and other clones once, few, many or no size at all.

many,TRBD2,TRBV9,TRBJ2-5,CASSVSGISGETQYF,TGTGCCAGCAGCGTCAGCGGGATTTCTGGGGAGACCCAGTACTTC
many,-,TRBV5-1,TRBJ2-7,CASSLSGDYEQYF,TGTGCCAGCAGCCTATCTGGGGATTACGAGCAGTACTTC
-,TRBD2,TRBV27,TRBJ2-7,CASRNSGGSYNEQYF,TGTGCCAGCAGGAACAGCGGGGGCTCCTACAATGAGCAGTACTTC
few,-,TRBV10-2,TRBJ1-5,CASSESGGSNQPQHF,TGCGCCAGCAGTGAGTCGGGGGGTAGCAATCAGCCCCAGCATTTT
once,-,TRBV5-1,TRBJ2-3,CASSSIGPRTDTQYF,TGCGCCAGCAGCTCCATCGGGCCTCGCACAGATACGCAGTATTTT
-,-,TRBV6-1,TRBJ2-2,CASSGAFTGELFF,TGTGCCAGCAGTGGGGCGTTTACCGGGGAGCTGTTTTTT
few,TRBD2,TRBV6-2/TRBV6-3,TRBJ2-1,CASSSPKGRGNEQFF,TGTGCCAGCAGTTCGCCCAAAGGGAGGGGCAATGAGCAGTTCTTC
-,-,TRBV20-1,TRBJ2-1,CSGGGGNEQFF,TGCAGTGGTGGCGGTGGCAATGAGCAGTTCTTC
few,TRBD1,TRBV4-1,TRBJ1-4,CASSQGLGTDEKLFF,TGCGCCAGCAGCCAGGGCCTTGGGACAGACGAAAAACTGTTTTTT
-,TRBD1,TRBV29-1,TRBJ1-1,CSVAGTGGHPEAFF,TGCAGCGTTGCCGGGACAGGGGGACACCCTGAAGCTTTCTTT
few,-,TRBV6-1,TRBJ2-5,CASSDFAAEETQYF,TGTGCCAGCAGTGATTTCGCAGCAGAAGAGACCCAGTACTTC
once,-,TRBV21-1,TRBJ2-7,CASSKALTSGRYEQYF,TGTGCCAGCAGCAAAGCGCTGACTAGCGGGAGGTACGAGCAGTACTTC
few,-,TRBV6-2/TRBV6-3,TRBJ1-5,CASSNSGNQPQHF,TGTGCCAGCAGTAACTCAGGGAATCAGCCCCAGCATTTT
-,-,TRBV27,TRBJ2-7,CASSVYGTYEQYF,TGTGCCAGCAGTGTATACGGCACCTACGAGCAGTACTTC
-,-,TRBV24-1,TRBJ2-1,CATSDPGLHEQFF,TGTGCCACCAGTGACCCCGGACTCCATGAGCAGTTCTTC
once,TRBD1,TRBV7-7,TRBJ2-5,CASSLRQGRYLQETQYF,TGTGCCAGCAGCTTAAGACAGGGACGTTATCTCCAAGAGACCCAGTACTTC